The entry that follows covers one T cell receptor delta chain sequence. The mismatch at residue 15 between this DNA's translation and the TCRdb protein of a much larger clone likely reflects a read error; the protein shown is translated from the DNA. This sample was included in a study of gamma-delta T cells after stem cell transplantation. CDR1 and CDR2 (germline): GEAIGNYY, EKD. The CDR3 covers 16 residues. TCRdb reran clone calling via CATT on the RT-PCR reads. The sample has fewer than 1,500 delta-chain clones; about 5% are singletons. The clonotype was recovered from a human donor. It is not recorded whose cells these are; they may come from a transplant donor. The sequencing sample was made of gamma-delta T cells. This rearrangement joins TRDV2 to TRDJ1; possible D gene TRDD3, 6 bases. The J call may not be correct, given that the DNA end is closer to TRDJ2. CDR3 residues: CACDTADTRGTDKLFF. The CDR3, as DNA: TGTGCCTGTGACACCGCCGATACGCGGGGCACCGATAAACTCTTCTTT.